This T cell receptor (beta chain) was sequenced during a study of T-cell memory formation after mild COVID-19. Study details: Largely, the TCR clusters proved donor specific.

CDR1 and CDR2 (germline): SGHTA, FQGNSA. CDR3 length equals 15 residues. Unmatched junction bases numbered 3, after V lost 4 bases and J lost 0 bases. TCRdb reanalysed the 5' RACE reads using MiXCR and keeps one entry per CDR3 protein. The sample shows 100,000 to 150,000 distinct CDR3 sequences, about 15% of them seen only once. Remarks on this clonotype: The antigen is not known.

Whole-study results and caveats: Cross-reactive memory appears to have joined, as suggested by some responding clones showing up in pre-infection memory. Of the contracting clones, CD4+ ones lay mainly in CM and EM, and CD8+ ones in EMRA. Still unconfirmed is whether the second-wave clones peaking on day 37 recognized SARS-CoV-2.

The receptor was derived from a man aged 18-30 years who had mild COVID-19 (a few samples of this study predate the infection). Cell type and time point are not known. Sequenced: PBMCs or a T cell subset sorted from them (not recorded which). The chain couples TRBV7-2 to TRBJ1-5; 7 nucleotides match TRBD1. Here the CDR3 DNA reads TGTGCCAGCAGCTCACAGGGGACTAGCAATCAGCCCCAGCATTTT. It yields the protein CASSSQGTSNQPQHF.